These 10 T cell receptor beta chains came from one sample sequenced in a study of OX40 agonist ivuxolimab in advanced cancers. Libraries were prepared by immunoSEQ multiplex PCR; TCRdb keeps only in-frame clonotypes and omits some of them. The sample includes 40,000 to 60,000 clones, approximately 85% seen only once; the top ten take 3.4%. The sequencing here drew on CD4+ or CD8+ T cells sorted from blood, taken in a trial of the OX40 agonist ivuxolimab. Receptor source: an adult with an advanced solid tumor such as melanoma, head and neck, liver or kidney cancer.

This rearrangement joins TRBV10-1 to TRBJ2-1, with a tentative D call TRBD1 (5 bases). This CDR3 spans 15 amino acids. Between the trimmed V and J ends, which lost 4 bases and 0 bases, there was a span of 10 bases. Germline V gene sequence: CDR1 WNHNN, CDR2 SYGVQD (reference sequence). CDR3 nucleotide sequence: TGCGCCAGCAGTGTGGACATCCGCTCCTACAATGAGCAGTTCTTC. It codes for CASSVDIRSYNEQFF.

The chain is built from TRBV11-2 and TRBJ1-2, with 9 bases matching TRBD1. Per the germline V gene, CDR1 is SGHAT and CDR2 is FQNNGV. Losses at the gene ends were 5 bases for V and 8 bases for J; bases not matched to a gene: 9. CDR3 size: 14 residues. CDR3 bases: TGTGCCAGCAGCCCAGGGACAGGGCCTTACGGCTACACCTTC. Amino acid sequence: CASSPGTGPYGYTF.

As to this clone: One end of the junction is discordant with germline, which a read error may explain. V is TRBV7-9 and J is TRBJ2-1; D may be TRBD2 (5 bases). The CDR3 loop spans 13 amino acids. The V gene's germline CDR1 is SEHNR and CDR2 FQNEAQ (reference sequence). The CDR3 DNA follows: TGTGCCAGCAGCTCAGAAAGGACTGGACTTAGGGTCTTC. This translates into CASSSERTGLRVF.

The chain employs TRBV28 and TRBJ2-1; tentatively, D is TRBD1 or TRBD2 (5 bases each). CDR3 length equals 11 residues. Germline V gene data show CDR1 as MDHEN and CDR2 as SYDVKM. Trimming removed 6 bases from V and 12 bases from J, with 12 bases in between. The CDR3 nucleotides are TGTGCCAGCAGCTATATGGGGGTGCAGTTCTTC. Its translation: CASSYMGVQFF.

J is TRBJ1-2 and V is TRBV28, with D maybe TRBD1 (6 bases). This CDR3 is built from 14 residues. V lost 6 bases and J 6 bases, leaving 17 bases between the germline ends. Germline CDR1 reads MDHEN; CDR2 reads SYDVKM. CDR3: CASREETGLNGYTF. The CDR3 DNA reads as TGTGCCAGCAGGGAGGAAACAGGGTTAAATGGCTACACCTTC.

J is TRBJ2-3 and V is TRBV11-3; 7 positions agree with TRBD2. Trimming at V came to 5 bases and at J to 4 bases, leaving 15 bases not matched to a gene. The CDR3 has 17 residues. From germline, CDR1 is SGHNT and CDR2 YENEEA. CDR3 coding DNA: TGTGCCAGCAGCCTCGGGACTACCCGCCTCAAATCAGATACGCAGTATTTT. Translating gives CASSLGTTRLKSDTQYF. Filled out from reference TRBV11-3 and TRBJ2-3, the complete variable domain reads EAGVVQSPRYKIIEKKQPVAFWCNPISGHNTLYWYLQNLGQGPELLIRYENEEAVDDSQLPKDRFSAERLKGVDSTLKIQPAELGDSAVYLCASSLGTTRLKSDTQYFGPGTRLTVL.

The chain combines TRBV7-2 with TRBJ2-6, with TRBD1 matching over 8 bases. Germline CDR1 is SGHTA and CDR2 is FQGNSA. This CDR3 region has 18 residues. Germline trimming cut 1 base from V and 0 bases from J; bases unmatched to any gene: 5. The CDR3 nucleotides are TGTGCCAGCAGCTTAGATGGGACAGGCAACTCTGGGGCCAACGTCCTGACTTTC. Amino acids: CASSLDGTGNSGANVLTF.

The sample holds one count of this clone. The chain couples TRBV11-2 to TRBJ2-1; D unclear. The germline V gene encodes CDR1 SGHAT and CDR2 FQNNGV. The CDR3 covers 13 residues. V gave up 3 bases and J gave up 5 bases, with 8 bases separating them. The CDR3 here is CASSFNGNNEQFF. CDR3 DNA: TGTGCCAGCAGCTTTAACGGAAACAATGAGCAGTTCTTC.

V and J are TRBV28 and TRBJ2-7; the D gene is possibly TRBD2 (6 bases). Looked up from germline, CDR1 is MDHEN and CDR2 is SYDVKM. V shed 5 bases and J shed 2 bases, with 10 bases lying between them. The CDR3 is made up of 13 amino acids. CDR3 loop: CASSRERPYEQYF. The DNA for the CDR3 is TGTGCCAGCAGTCGGGAGCGTCCCTACGAGCAGTACTTC.

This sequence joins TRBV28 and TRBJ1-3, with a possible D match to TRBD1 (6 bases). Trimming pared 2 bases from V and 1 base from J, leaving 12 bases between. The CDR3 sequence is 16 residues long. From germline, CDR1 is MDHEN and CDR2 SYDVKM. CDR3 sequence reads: CASSLGGARSGNTIYF. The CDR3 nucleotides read TGTGCCAGCAGTTTAGGGGGGGCTAGGTCTGGAAACACCATATATTTT. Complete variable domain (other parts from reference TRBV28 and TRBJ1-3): DVKVTQSSRYLVKRTGEKVFLECVQDMDHENMFWYRQDPGLGLRLIYFSYDVKMKEKGDIPEGYSVSREKKERFSLILESASTNQTSMYLCASSLGGARSGNTIYFGEGSWLTVV.